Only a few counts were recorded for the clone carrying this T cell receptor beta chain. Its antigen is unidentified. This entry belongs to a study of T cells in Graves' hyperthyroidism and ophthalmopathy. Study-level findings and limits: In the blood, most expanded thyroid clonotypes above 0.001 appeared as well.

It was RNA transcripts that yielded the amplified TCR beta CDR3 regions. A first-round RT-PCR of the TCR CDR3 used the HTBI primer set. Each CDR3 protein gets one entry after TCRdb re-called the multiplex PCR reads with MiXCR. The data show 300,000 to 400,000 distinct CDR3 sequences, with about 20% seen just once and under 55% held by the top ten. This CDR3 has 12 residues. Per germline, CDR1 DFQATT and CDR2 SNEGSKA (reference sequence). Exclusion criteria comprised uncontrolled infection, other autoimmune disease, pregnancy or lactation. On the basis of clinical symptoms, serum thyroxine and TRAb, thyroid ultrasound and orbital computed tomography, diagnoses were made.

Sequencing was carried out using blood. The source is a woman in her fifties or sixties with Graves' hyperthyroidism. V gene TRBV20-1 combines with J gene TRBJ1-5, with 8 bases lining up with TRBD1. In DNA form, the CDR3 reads TGCAGCCTTAGACAGGGGAATCAGCCCCAGCATTTT. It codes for CSLRQGNQPQHF.